This T cell receptor beta chain originates from a study of blood T cells in healthy people across ages. This CDR3 contains 15 residues. V dropped 3 bases and J dropped 3; count of bases not matched to a gene: 5. CDR1 SGHRS and CDR2 YFSETQ come from the germline V gene. A J-beta primer mix and a sample-barcoded 5' primer were used in a second PCR of about 7 to 12 cycles. TCRdb passed the 5' RACE reads through MiXCR, listing each CDR3 protein once. The sample has more than 500,000 distinct CDR3 sequences; 27% are singletons. This clonotype was detected ten times or more. The receptor was derived from a woman in her 70s in good health. The sequencing sample was made of blood. V is TRBV5-1 and J is TRBJ2-5, with TRBD1 identical over 10 bases. The chain's CDR3 is CASSSRTGGEETQYF. The DNA of the CDR3 is TGCGCCAGCAGCTCTCGGACAGGGGGGGAAGAGACCCAGTACTTC.